The 15 T cell receptor beta chains reported below all come from one sample, sequenced in a study of blood T cell repertoires in COVID-19 (dated by TCRdb to the early 2020s). The library was prepared using the immunoSEQ multiplex PCR assay. The source is immuneACCESS, and TCRdb retained only in-frame sequences with V and J called. Part of the clones is not carried over; for the studies checked, unresolved V genes explain less than half of this, and the remainder is unexplained. This sample has 200,000 to 300,000 clones in its table, and 80% to 90% of those were observed once. The biggest ten clones account for approximately 2.4% of the sample. Material: PBMCs or T cells enriched from blood (not recorded which). The receptors derive from a woman aged 25 to 39 with acute COVID-19.

The chain links TRBV3-1 (or the pseudogene TRBV3-2) to TRBJ2-2; D is ambiguous. The CDR3 sequence is 14 residues long. The V end was cut by 1 base, the J end by 2 bases, with 5 bases between. The V gene's germline CDR1 is LGHDT and CDR2 YNNKEL (reference sequence). CDR3 protein: CASSQGLNTGELFF. In DNA form, the CDR3 reads TGTGCCAGCAGCCAAGGACTCAACACCGGGGAGCTGTTTTTT.

The chain employs TRBV19 and TRBJ1-1; TRBD1 matches 11 bases. The CDR3 spans 16 residues. The ends lost 2 bases at V and 3 bases at J; junction bases unmatched: 5. Germline CDR1 and CDR2: LNHDA and SQIVND (reference sequence). This CDR3 is CASSIRTGGRDTEAFF. CDR3 DNA: TGTGCCAGTAGTATAAGGACAGGGGGCAGGGACACTGAAGCTTTCTTT.

A few counts support this clone. The V call is TRBV19, the J call TRBJ1-5; 8 nucleotides line up with TRBD1. Germline V gene data show CDR1 as LNHDA and CDR2 as SQIVND (reference sequence). The CDR3 length is 13 residues. V lost 6 bases and J lost 5; bases outside the gene matches: 3. The CDR3 DNA is TGTGCCAGTAGACAGGGGGGCTATCAGCCCCAGCATTTT. Translating it yields CASRQGGYQPQHF.

The V gene is TRBV10-3, the J gene TRBJ1-2, with a possible D match to TRBD1 (5 bases). The CDR3 extends over 16 amino acids. V was shortened by 7 bases and J by 2 bases, with 20 bases between the two germline ends. The germline V gene encodes CDR1 ENHRY and CDR2 SYGVKD. CDR3 loop: CAITSSETALNYGYTF. The CDR3 nucleotides are TGTGCCATCACGTCTTCAGAGACAGCGCTGAACTATGGCTACACCTTC.

The chain joins TRBV29-1 to TRBJ2-2; 12 bases align to TRBD1. Germline-derived CDR1 and CDR2 are SQVTM and ANQGSEA. V shed 3 bases, J shed 6 bases, and the junction held 8 bases outside the gene matches. This CDR3 contains 16 residues. The CDR3 loop is CSVDQPGQGASGELFF. As DNA, the CDR3 is TGCAGCGTTGACCAACCGGGACAGGGGGCATCCGGGGAGCTGTTTTTT.

J is TRBJ1-2 and V is TRBV10-2; tentatively, D is TRBD1 (6 bases). The germline V gene encodes CDR1 WSHSY and CDR2 SAAADI. The CDR3 contains 13 residues. Trimming shortened V by 7 bases and J by 8 bases, and 17 bases separated the two germline ends. CDR3 region: CASKGDVDVGYTF. The CDR3 nucleotides are TGCGCCAGCAAGGGGGATGTGGATGTGGGCTACACCTTC.

The chain recombines TRBV5-5 with TRBJ1-2, with D possibly being TRBD1 (6 bases). The CDR3 has 15 amino acids. Germline CDR1 and CDR2: SGHKS and YYEKEE (reference sequence). The V gene lost 0 bases and the J gene lost 4 bases, with 13 bases spanning the gap. DNA of the CDR3: TGTGCCAGCAGCTTGGCCAGGGGACGGAGCTATGGCTACACCTTC. It is translated as CASSLARGRSYGYTF.

This clone was seen once. This rearrangement joins TRBV28 to TRBJ1-4; 8 positions match TRBD1. The junction had 11 bases not matched to a gene; V was cut back by 5 bases and J by 0 bases. Per germline, CDR1 MDHEN and CDR2 SYDVKM. This CDR3 comprises 18 residues. The CDR3 region is CASSPDRGHPATNEKLFF. The CDR3 DNA follows: TGTGCCAGCAGTCCTGACAGGGGTCACCCTGCAACTAATGAAAAACTGTTTTTT.

The CDR3 region is CASSLAGRSNYGYTF. The CDR3, as DNA: TGTGCCAGCAGCTTAGCGGGGCGATCTAACTATGGCTACACCTTC. The chain carries TRBV7-9 and TRBJ1-2; a weak D match, TRBD1 (5 bases). This CDR3 comprises 15 residues. Germline CDR1 is SEHNR and CDR2 is FQNEAQ (reference sequence). The ends were cut back, 0 bases at V and 0 bases at J, with 8 bases in the middle.

The chain employs TRBV3-1 (or the pseudogene TRBV3-2) and TRBJ1-6; D might be TRBD1 (5 bases). Germline CDR1 is LGHDT and CDR2 is YNNKEL (reference sequence). V dropped 0 bases and J dropped 13 bases, with 16 bases sitting between them. CDR3 length: 15 residues. The DNA of the CDR3 is TGTGCCAGCAGCCAAGATCCGGGGGTCGGCTTGCCCCTCCACTTT. It codes for CASSQDPGVGLPLHF.

The genes are TRBV4-1 and TRBJ1-3; D is perhaps TRBD1 (6 bases). The CDR3 is 15 amino acids. Trimming removed 4 bases at V and 3 bases at J, with 13 bases between. Looked up from germline, CDR1 is MGHRA and CDR2 is YSYEKL. CDR3 amino acids: CASSPPRTDGNTIYF. CDR3 coding DNA: TGCGCCAGCAGCCCTCCTCGGACAGATGGAAACACCATATATTTT.

The chain has TRBV6-5 and TRBJ1-5; 7 positions match TRBD1. Germline trimming cut 5 bases from V and 1 base from J; bases unmatched to any gene: 5. The CDR3 totals 15 residues. The germline CDR1 and CDR2 sequences are MNHEY and SVGAGI. The CDR3 DNA follows: TGTGCCAGCAGTCAGGGGGTAGGGAGCAATCAGCCCCAGCATTTT. Its translation is CASSQGVGSNQPQHF.

This clone was seen many times. The chain joins TRBV6-4 to TRBJ1-3; D gene ambiguous. CDR1 is MRHNA, CDR2 SNTAGT, per germline. CDR3 size: 18 residues. Trimming pared 5 bases from V and 3 bases from J, leaving 23 bases between. For the CDR3, the DNA is TGTGCCAGCAGTTTGGATGAGGAGGCCATGAGGAGTGGAAACACCATATATTTT. Translated, it gives CASSLDEEAMRSGNTIYF.

The genes are TRBV9 and TRBJ2-1, with TRBD2 identical over 13 bases. The trim removed 0 bases at V and 0 bases at J, leaving 6 bases unmatched. The germline CDR1 and CDR2 sequences are SGDLS and YYNGEE. CDR3 size: 19 residues. The CDR3 reads CASSVGLTSGGASYNEQFF. CDR3 bases: TGTGCCAGCAGCGTAGGTCTCACTAGCGGGGGGGCCTCCTACAATGAGCAGTTCTTC.

The J gene is TRBJ1-3, the V gene TRBV5-1, with D perhaps matching TRBD1 (5 bases). Trimming stripped 0 bases from V and 2 bases from J, with 12 bases between. Per the germline V gene, CDR1 is SGHRS and CDR2 is YFSETQ. The length of the CDR3 is 16 residues. The CDR3: CASSLAAGGAGNTIYF. In DNA, the CDR3 is TGCGCCAGCAGCTTGGCCGCAGGAGGGGCTGGAAACACCATATATTTT.